These T cell receptor beta chains were read from a single sample in a study. TCRdb used MiXCR to reprocess the RT-PCR reads, holding one entry per CDR3 protein. The sample has hundreds of thousands of distinct CDR3 sequences, 13% to 15% seen once; the top ten hold 3.6%. The sequencing sample was made of memory CD4+ T cells from blood. All receptors derive from a female donor in good health, serving as a healthy control. Both conserved end residues are part of each CDR3. D genes are given only for firm matches. Not all rows give a size; the values are once, few, many and, for expanded clones, a class.

j_call clone_size cdr3_length v_call d_call cdr3_aa cdr3_nt
TRBJ2-7 . 13 TRBV20-1 . CSAGVPASYEQYF TGCAGTGCTGGGGTGCCCGCCTCCTACGAGCAGTACTTC
TRBJ1-4 . 13 TRBV30 TRBD1 CAWNRGDTEKLFF TGTGCCTGGAACAGGGGGGATACTGAAAAACTGTTTTTT
TRBJ1-5 few 14 TRBV20-1 . CSASLGVSNQPQHF TGCAGTGCTAGTTTGGGGGTTAGCAATCAGCCCCAGCATTTT
TRBJ1-2 . 12 TRBV7-2 . CASSERQYGYTF TGTGCCAGCAGTGAGAGACAATATGGCTACACCTTC
TRBJ2-5 once 15 TRBV27 . CATKISGGLVETQYF TGTGCCACCAAGATTTCGGGGGGCTTAGTGGAGACCCAGTACTTC
TRBJ1-4 few 15 TRBV11-2 TRBD1 CASSRETGIGEKLFF TGTGCCAGCAGCCGTGAGACAGGGATCGGTGAAAAACTGTTTTTT
TRBJ1-4 . 15 TRBV27 . CASSLVQGAGEKLFF TGTGCCAGCAGTTTAGTACAGGGAGCGGGTGAAAAACTGTTTTTT
TRBJ2-7 many 14 TRBV20-1 TRBD1 CSANLRDRVIEQYF TGCAGTGCAAACCTTAGGGACAGGGTGATCGAGCAGTACTTC
TRBJ2-2 few 14 TRBV5-6 . CASSLGPSTGELFF TGTGCCAGCAGCTTGGGTCCTTCCACCGGGGAGCTGTTTTTT
TRBJ2-2 few 15 TRBV30 . CAWSAGVFVGGELFF TGTGCCTGGAGTGCAGGGGTTTTCGTTGGCGGGGAGCTGTTTTTT
TRBJ2-3 few 12 TRBV29-1 . CSATDFTDTQYF TGCAGCGCCACCGACTTCACAGATACGCAGTATTTT
TRBJ2-7 many 13 TRBV7-2 . CASSLVAPFEQYF TGTGCCAGCAGCTTAGTGGCTCCCTTCGAGCAGTACTTC
TRBJ1-5 . 16 TRBV7-6 . CASPEGTQYSNQPQHF TGTGCCAGCCCGGAGGGGACCCAATATAGCAATCAGCCCCAGCATTTT
TRBJ2-4 . 16 TRBV18 . CASSPPLGGEENIQYF TGTGCCAGCTCACCACCTCTTGGGGGAGAGGAAAACATTCAGTACTTC
TRBJ2-7 many 13 TRBV20-1 . CSARQSGGTEQYF TGCAGTGCTAGACAGAGCGGAGGTACCGAGCAGTACTTC
TRBJ1-1 . 13 TRBV20-1 . CSAKGRMNTEAFF TGCAGTGCTAAAGGACGGATGAACACTGAAGCTTTCTTT
TRBJ2-3 many 14 TRBV7-2 . CASSFDRGTDTQYF TGTGCCAGCAGCTTCGATAGGGGTACAGATACGCAGTATTTT
TRBJ1-4 many 14 TRBV5-1 TRBD1 CASTPGQGGEKLFF TGCGCCAGCACGCCGGGACAGGGAGGTGAAAAACTGTTTTTT
TRBJ2-7 many 12 TRBV12-3/TRBV12-4 . CASSVRFGEQYF TGTGCCAGCAGCGTCAGGTTCGGCGAGCAGTACTTC
TRBJ2-7 few 13 TRBV27 TRBD1 CASSFTGDHEQYF TGTGCCAGCAGTTTTACAGGGGACCACGAGCAGTACTTC
TRBJ1-2 few 15 TRBV5-1 . CASSLFGRQGGGETF TGCGCCAGCAGCTTGTTTGGTCGGCAGGGTGGAGGTGAGACCTTC
TRBJ2-7 . 14 TRBV20-1 TRBD1 CSARDYRGPDEQYF TGCAGTGCTAGAGATTACAGGGGGCCAGACGAGCAGTACTTC
TRBJ1-2 few 14 TRBV12-3/TRBV12-4 . CASSFDRAYYGYTF TGTGCCAGCAGTTTTGACAGAGCCTACTATGGCTACACCTTC
TRBJ2-1 many 15 TRBV5-6 TRBD2 CASRFGLAGGDEQFF TGTGCCAGCAGATTCGGACTAGCGGGGGGGGATGAGCAGTTCTTC
TRBJ2-7 few 15 TRBV12-3/TRBV12-4 TRBD2 CASSRRLAGNYEQYF TGTGCCAGCAGCCGAAGACTAGCGGGAAACTACGAGCAGTACTTC
TRBJ2-1 few 20 TRBV5-6 TRBD2 CASIPSAGGTSGRGYNEQFF TGTGCCAGCATTCCGTCCGCCGGCGGGACTAGCGGGAGAGGCTACAATGAGCAGTTCTTC
TRBJ1-1 . 15 TRBV10-3 . CAISDPRQPGAEAFF TGTGCCATCAGTGACCCTAGACAGCCCGGCGCTGAAGCTTTCTTT
TRBJ2-3 . 13 TRBV29-1 . CSVVRRSADTQYF TGCAGCGTTGTCCGCCGAAGTGCAGATACGCAGTATTTT
TRBJ1-5 . 15 TRBV5-1 TRBD1 CESSLEGTGYKPQHF TGCGAAAGCAGCTTGGAAGGGACAGGATATAAGCCCCAGCATTTT
TRBJ2-7 . 16 TRBV7-9 . CASSSGGGTYSYEQYF TGTGCCAGCAGCTCCGGGGGAGGGACATATTCCTACGAGCAGTACTTC